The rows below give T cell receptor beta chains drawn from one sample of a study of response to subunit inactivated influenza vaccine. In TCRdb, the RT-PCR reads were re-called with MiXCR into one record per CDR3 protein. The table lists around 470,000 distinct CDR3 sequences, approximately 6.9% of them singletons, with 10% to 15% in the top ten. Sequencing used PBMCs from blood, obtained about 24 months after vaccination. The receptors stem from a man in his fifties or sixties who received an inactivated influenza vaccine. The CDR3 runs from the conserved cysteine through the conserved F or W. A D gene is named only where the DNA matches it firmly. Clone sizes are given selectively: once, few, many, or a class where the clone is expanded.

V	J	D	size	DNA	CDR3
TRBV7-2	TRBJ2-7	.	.	TGTGCCAGCAGCTTAGGTGGCGGTCCGGAGTACGAGCAGTACTTC	CASSLGGGPEYEQYF
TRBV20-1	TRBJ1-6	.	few	TGCAGTGCTAGACAGGGAGACCCTAATTCACCCCTCCACTTT	CSARQGDPNSPLHF
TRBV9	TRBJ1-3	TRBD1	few	TGTGCCAGCAGCGCGTCTCCGACAGGGGGATCTGGAAACACCATATATTTT	CASSASPTGGSGNTIYF
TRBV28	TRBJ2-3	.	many	TGTGCCAGCAGCAGGACTAGCACAGATACGCAGTATTTT	CASSRTSTDTQYF
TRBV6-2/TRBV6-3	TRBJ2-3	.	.	TGTGCCAGCAGAAACGGTCCCGTGGATACGCAGTATTTT	CASRNGPVDTQYF
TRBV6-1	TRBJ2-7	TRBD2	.	TGTGCCAGCAGTCCGCGGTCTAGCGGGGGTACCTACGAGCAGTACTTC	CASSPRSSGGTYEQYF
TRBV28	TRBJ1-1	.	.	TGTGCCAGCAGTGTCTTCCAGGGATCCACTGAAGCTTTCTTT	CASSVFQGSTEAFF
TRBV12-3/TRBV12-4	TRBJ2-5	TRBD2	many	TGTGCCAGCAGAACAACTAGCGGACCCCAGTACTTC	CASRTTSGPQYF
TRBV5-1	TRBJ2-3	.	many	TGCGCCAGCAGCTCATCGCGACCTCGGGATACGCAGTATTTT	CASSSSRPRDTQYF
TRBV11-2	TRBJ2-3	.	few	TGTGCCAGCAGCTTACCGCAGGGTAGGGATACGCAGTATTTT	CASSLPQGRDTQYF
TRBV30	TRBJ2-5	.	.	TGTGCCTGGAGTGTAACAAGCTGGGAGACCCAGTACTTC	CAWSVTSWETQYF
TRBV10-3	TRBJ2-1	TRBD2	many	TGTGCCATCAGTGAGACAGGGGCGACTAGCGGGGTGTACAATGAGCAGTTCTTC	CAISETGATSGVYNEQFF
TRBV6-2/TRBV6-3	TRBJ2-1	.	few	TGTGCCAGCACTGATTCACCCTATCAGCGGAGTTACAATGAGCAGTTCTTC	CASTDSPYQRSYNEQFF
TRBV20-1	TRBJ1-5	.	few	TGCAGTGCTAGAGGGACCGGACAGAATAATCAGCCCCAGCATTTT	CSARGTGQNNQPQHF
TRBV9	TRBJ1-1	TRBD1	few	TGTGCCAGCAGCGCCCAAGGACAGGGGGCGGTAGCTTTCTTT	CASSAQGQGAVAFF
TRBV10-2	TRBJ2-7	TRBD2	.	TGCGCCAGCAAAGCGGGGGGGCGGAACGAGCAGTACTTC	CASKAGGRNEQYF
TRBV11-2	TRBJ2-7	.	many	TGTGCCAGCGGTCGGAGCTCCTACGAGCAGTACTTC	CASGRSSYEQYF
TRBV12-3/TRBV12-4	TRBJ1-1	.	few	TGTGCCAGCAGTTTAGCGGCTATCAGGTCTGAAGCTTTCTTT	CASSLAAIRSEAFF
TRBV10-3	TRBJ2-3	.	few	TGTGCCATCGGACTTTCCACAGATACGCAGTATTTT	CAIGLSTDTQYF
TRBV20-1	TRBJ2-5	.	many	TGCAGTGCACCAGGGCGCTGGTTCCAAGAGACCCAGTACTTC	CSAPGRWFQETQYF
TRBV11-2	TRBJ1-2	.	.	TGTGCCAGCAGCTTAGTTCCTCGTTCGGGCCTAGGAGGTGGCTACACCTTC	CASSLVPRSGLGGGYTF
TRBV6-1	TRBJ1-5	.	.	TGTGCCAGCAGTGATTCTTTCGGTCAAGGACAGCCCCAGCATTTT	CASSDSFGQGQPQHF
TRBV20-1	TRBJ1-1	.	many	TGCAGTACGCAGTATCCCAGGGTGAACACTGAAGCTTTCTTT	CSTQYPRVNTEAFF
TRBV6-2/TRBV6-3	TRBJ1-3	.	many	TGTGCCAGCAGTTACAGCTCTGGAAACACCATATATTTT	CASSYSSGNTIYF
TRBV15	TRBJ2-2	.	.	TGTGCCACCAGCAGAGTTGGGGTTAACACCGGGGAGCTGTTTTTT	CATSRVGVNTGELFF
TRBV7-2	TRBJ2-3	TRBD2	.	TGTGCCAGCAGCTTTCAAGCGGGGGTGGCAGATACGCAGTATTTT	CASSFQAGVADTQYF
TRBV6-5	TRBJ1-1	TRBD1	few	TGTGCCAGCAGTTCTCCGGGACAGGGGCACACTGAAGCTTTCTTT	CASSSPGQGHTEAFF
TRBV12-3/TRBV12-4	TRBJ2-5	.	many	TGTGCCAGCAGTTTAGGGGGATCGGAGACCCAGTACTTC	CASSLGGSETQYF
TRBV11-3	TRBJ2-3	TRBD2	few	TGTGCCAGCAGCTTGAGGAGCGGGAGAACAGATACGCAGTATTTT	CASSLRSGRTDTQYF
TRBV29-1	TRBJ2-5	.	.	TGCAGCGTTGATCGGGGGGCTGAGACCCAGTACTTC	CSVDRGAETQYF
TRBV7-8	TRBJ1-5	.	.	TGTGCCAGCAGCTTTGTGGGGACGGATCAGCCCCAGCATTTT	CASSFVGTDQPQHF
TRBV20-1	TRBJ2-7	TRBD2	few	TGCAGTGCTAGAGAGGGCTCGGGGGGTCTCCGCGAGCAGTACTTC	CSAREGSGGLREQYF
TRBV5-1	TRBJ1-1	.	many	TGCGCCAGCAGCTTGGGGGAGGGGAACACTGAAGCTTTCTTT	CASSLGEGNTEAFF
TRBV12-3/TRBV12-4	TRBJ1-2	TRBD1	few	TGTGCCAGCCATAGGTCGGGACAGGGGGCGCGGTATGGCTACACCTTC	CASHRSGQGARYGYTF
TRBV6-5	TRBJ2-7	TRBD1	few	TGTGCCAGCAGTTACTCCGCTGGGACAGGTGATTCCTACGAGCAGTACTTC	CASSYSAGTGDSYEQYF
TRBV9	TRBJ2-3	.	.	TGTGCCAGCAGCGTAGAAGGGACCCAAACAGATACGCAGTATTTT	CASSVEGTQTDTQYF
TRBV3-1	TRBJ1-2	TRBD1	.	TGTGCCAGCAGCCAAGTGAGGTTAGGGGGCGCGCGTGGCTACACCTTC	CASSQVRLGGARGYTF
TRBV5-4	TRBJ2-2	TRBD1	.	TGTGCCAGCAGCTCGGCGCTGACAGGGTCGGTATCCGGGGAGCTGTTTTTT	CASSSALTGSVSGELFF
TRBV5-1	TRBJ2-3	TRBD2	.	TGCGCCAGCAGCTTAACTAGCGGGGGGGTAACAGATACGCAGTATTTT	CASSLTSGGVTDTQYF
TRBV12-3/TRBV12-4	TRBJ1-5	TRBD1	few	TGTGCCAGCAGGCCGACAGGGAATACCCAGCCCCAGCATTTT	CASRPTGNTQPQHF
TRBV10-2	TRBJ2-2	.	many	TGCGCCAGCACCCCGGGACTTTCTTTCACCGGGGAGCTGTTTTTT	CASTPGLSFTGELFF
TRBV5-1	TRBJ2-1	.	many	TGCGCCAGCAGCCAGGGGACGGGTTCCTACAATGAGCAGTTCTTC	CASSQGTGSYNEQFF
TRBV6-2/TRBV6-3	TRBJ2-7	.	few	TGTGCCAGCAGTTACTCAGGAGTGGGCTACGAGCAGTACTTC	CASSYSGVGYEQYF
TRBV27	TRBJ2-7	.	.	TGTGCCAGCAGTTTAACCCCCGTGGGCTCCTACGAGCAGTACTTC	CASSLTPVGSYEQYF
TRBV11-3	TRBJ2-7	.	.	TGTGCCAGCAGCCCCTCAGGCGGGGGACACGACGAGCAGTACTTC	CASSPSGGGHDEQYF
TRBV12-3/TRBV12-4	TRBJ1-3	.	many	TGTGCCAGCAGTTTAACTTCCGGGACAAGGGGAAACACCATATATTTT	CASSLTSGTRGNTIYF
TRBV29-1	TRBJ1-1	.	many	TGCAGCGGGGAGGACGGGATCACTGAAGCTTTCTTT	CSGEDGITEAFF
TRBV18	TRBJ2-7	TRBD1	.	TGTGCCAGCTCACCCGGGACAGGGATCTCCTACGAGCAGTACTTC	CASSPGTGISYEQYF
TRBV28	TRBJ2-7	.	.	TGTGCCAGCAACAGCGGGTTCGACGAGCAGTACTTC	CASNSGFDEQYF
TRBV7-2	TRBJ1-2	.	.	TGTGCCAGCAGCTTAAGCCAGGGGCGGGAATATGGCTACACCTTC	CASSLSQGREYGYTF
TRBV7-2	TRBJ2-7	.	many	TGTGCCAGCAGGGGCAGGGTTCACGAGCAGTACTTC	CASRGRVHEQYF
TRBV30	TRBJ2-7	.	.	TGTGCCTGGAGTGTCTTGAGCTCCTACGAGCAGTACTTC	CAWSVLSSYEQYF